Listed below are T cell receptor beta chains from one sample, sequenced in a study of T-cell reconstitution after alpha-beta-depleted transplantation in children. TCRdb used MiXCR to reprocess the PCR reads, holding one entry per CDR3 protein. The sample gives 200,000 to 250,000 distinct CDR3 sequences, about 9.5% of which show up once; about 6% is in the top ten. Here the sequenced sample was PBMCs from the stem cell graft donor, taken from the stem cell graft. The receptors originated from a human donor who donated a stem cell graft to a child with acute lymphoblastic leukemia. Each CDR3 is given with its conserved first and last residue. A D gene is named only where the DNA matches it firmly. Some rows mark clone size as missing; the rest say once, few, many or name a class of expanded clone.

TRBJ2-7	many	TRBV10-2	.	CASSESRTAYEQYF	TGCGCCAGCAGTGAGTCGAGGACAGCCTACGAGCAGTACTTC
TRBJ2-7	few	TRBV5-1	.	CASSLAPQGIRSYEQYF	TGCGCCAGCAGCTTGGCCCCTCAGGGAATTCGATCCTACGAGCAGTACTTC
TRBJ2-4	few	TRBV3-1	.	CASSQDTDYIQYF	TGTGCCAGCAGCCAAGATACGGATTACATTCAGTACTTC
TRBJ2-5	.	TRBV20-1	TRBD2	CSAILRGGQGETQYF	TGCAGTGCTATTCTACGGGGGGGGCAAGGAGAGACCCAGTACTTC
TRBJ1-3	.	TRBV7-6	TRBD1	CASSTGQGDSGNTIYF	TGTGCCAGCAGCACAGGACAGGGCGACTCTGGAAACACCATATATTTT
TRBJ2-1	few	TRBV7-2	TRBD2	CASRPGTSGLINEQFF	TGTGCCAGCAGGCCTGGGACTAGCGGACTAATCAATGAGCAGTTCTTC
TRBJ1-2	.	TRBV9	.	CASSPGTPESGYTF	TGTGCCAGCAGCCCAGGGACCCCCGAGAGCGGCTACACCTTC
TRBJ1-5	.	TRBV5-1	.	CASSPDPGGLVQPQHF	TGCGCCAGCAGCCCCGACCCCGGTGGGCTGGTTCAGCCCCAGCATTTT
TRBJ2-1	few	TRBV20-1	TRBD2	CSASMLTSGFLNVREQFF	TGCAGTGCTAGTATGTTAACTAGCGGGTTTCTCAATGTCAGGGAGCAGTTCTTC
TRBJ1-2	.	TRBV25-1	.	CASSEFLGVHGYTF	TGTGCCAGCAGTGAATTCTTAGGGGTTCACGGCTACACCTTC
TRBJ1-6	many	TRBV6-5	.	CASGRGDNSPLHF	TGTGCCAGCGGACGGGGGGATAATTCACCCCTCCACTTT
TRBJ2-5	.	TRBV25-1	TRBD1	CASSSGGAETQYF	TGTGCCAGCAGCTCAGGGGGCGCTGAGACCCAGTACTTC
TRBJ2-2	many	TRBV20-1	.	CSARSGGNTGELFF	TGCAGTGCTAGAAGTGGGGGAAACACCGGGGAGCTGTTTTTT
TRBJ2-2	.	TRBV19	TRBD2	CASSILAGATGELFF	TGTGCCAGTAGTATCCTAGCGGGGGCCACCGGGGAGCTGTTTTTT
TRBJ1-5	once	TRBV6-6	.	CASSYTTDQPQHF	TGTGCCAGCAGTTACACGACAGATCAGCCCCAGCATTTT
TRBJ1-5	.	TRBV23-1	TRBD1	CASSHRRDRGPNNQPQHF	TGCGCCAGCAGTCATCGGAGGGACAGGGGGCCCAACAATCAGCCCCAGCATTTT
TRBJ1-1	few	TRBV5-1	.	CASSLIPGMNTEAFF	TGCGCCAGCAGTCTGATCCCCGGAATGAACACTGAAGCTTTCTTT
TRBJ2-1	few	TRBV27	TRBD2	CASSSLAGGENEQFF	TGTGCCAGCAGTTCACTAGCGGGGGGCGAGAATGAGCAGTTCTTC
TRBJ2-5	.	TRBV12-3/TRBV12-4	TRBD2	CASSNQRGGQETQYF	TGTGCCAGCAGTAACCAGCGGGGGGGCCAAGAGACCCAGTACTTC
TRBJ2-3	many	TRBV6-4	TRBD2	CASSDSRGGPADTQYF	TGTGCCAGCAGTGACTCTCGGGGGGGGCCGGCAGATACGCAGTATTTT
TRBJ1-1	.	TRBV6-5	.	CASSYRAGSSLEPFF	TGTGCCAGCAGTTACAGGGCGGGGAGCTCACTGGAACCTTTCTTT
TRBJ1-6	few	TRBV18	.	CASSPFAGGTAADSPLHF	TGTGCCAGCTCACCGTTTGCAGGAGGTACGGCGGCGGATTCACCCCTCCACTTT
TRBJ2-1	.	TRBV4-3	.	CASSPDARGYNEQFF	TGCGCCAGCAGCCCGGACGCCCGGGGCTACAATGAGCAGTTCTTC
TRBJ2-1	few	TRBV7-2	.	CASRNPGGHEQFF	TGTGCCAGCAGAAACCCGGGGGGCCATGAGCAGTTCTTC
TRBJ1-2	many	TRBV3-1	TRBD1	CASSRWGQGLGGYTF	TGTGCCAGCAGCCGGTGGGGACAGGGCCTAGGAGGCTACACCTTC
TRBJ1-1	.	TRBV7-2	TRBD1	CASSPRTGMYHNTEAFF	TGTGCCAGCAGCCCCCGGACAGGGATGTATCACAACACTGAAGCTTTCTTT
TRBJ1-1	many	TRBV25-1	.	CASRDTGTEAFF	TGTGCCAGCAGGGACACGGGCACTGAAGCTTTCTTT
TRBJ1-4	few	TRBV4-3	.	CASSQYSVGEKLFF	TGCGCCAGCAGCCAGTACAGCGTCGGTGAAAAACTGTTTTTT
TRBJ2-1	few	TRBV5-5	.	CASSLQGGLSYNEQFF	TGTGCCAGCAGCTTGCAGGGGGGCCTATCCTACAATGAGCAGTTCTTC
TRBJ2-7	few	TRBV5-1	.	CASSLLPGDFGEQYF	TGCGCCAGCAGCTTGTTACCAGGGGATTTTGGCGAGCAGTACTTC
TRBJ1-5	.	TRBV19	.	CASSSKGRGENQPQHF	TGTGCCAGTAGTTCGAAGGGGAGGGGGGAGAATCAGCCCCAGCATTTT
TRBJ2-7	.	TRBV6-5	TRBD2	CASSYFGGAHEQYF	TGTGCCAGCAGTTACTTCGGGGGGGCCCACGAGCAGTACTTC
TRBJ2-1	.	TRBV4-1	.	CASSQDQGNEQFF	TGCGCCAGCAGCCAAGACCAGGGCAATGAGCAGTTCTTC
TRBJ2-2	few	TRBV5-1	.	CASSRDGTTNTGELFF	TGCGCCAGCAGCCGTGATGGGACGACCAACACCGGGGAGCTGTTTTTT
TRBJ2-3	many	TRBV10-2	.	CASKGRSTDTQYF	TGCGCCAGCAAGGGCAGAAGCACAGATACGCAGTATTTT
TRBJ2-7	.	TRBV6-5	.	CASRRHHSYEQYF	TGTGCCAGCCGCAGGCACCATTCCTACGAGCAGTACTTC
TRBJ2-2	few	TRBV24-1	TRBD2	CATSDSKSTSGGTNTGELFF	TGTGCCACCAGTGATTCGAAATCGACTAGCGGGGGGACAAACACCGGGGAGCTGTTTTTT
TRBJ1-2	.	TRBV18	.	CASSPYGDGYTF	TGTGCCAGCTCACCATACGGGGACGGCTACACCTTC
TRBJ1-6	many	TRBV5-1	.	CASSLEGRSSYNSPLHF	TGCGCCAGCAGCTTGGAAGGGAGGAGCTCCTATAATTCACCCCTCCACTTT
TRBJ2-2	.	TRBV11-3	TRBD2	CASSLGAGGMTGELFF	TGTGCCAGCAGCTTAGGAGCGGGGGGTATGACCGGGGAGCTGTTTTTT
TRBJ2-2	many	TRBV18	.	CASSPTATGELFF	TGTGCCAGCTCACCAACAGCCACCGGGGAGCTGTTTTTT